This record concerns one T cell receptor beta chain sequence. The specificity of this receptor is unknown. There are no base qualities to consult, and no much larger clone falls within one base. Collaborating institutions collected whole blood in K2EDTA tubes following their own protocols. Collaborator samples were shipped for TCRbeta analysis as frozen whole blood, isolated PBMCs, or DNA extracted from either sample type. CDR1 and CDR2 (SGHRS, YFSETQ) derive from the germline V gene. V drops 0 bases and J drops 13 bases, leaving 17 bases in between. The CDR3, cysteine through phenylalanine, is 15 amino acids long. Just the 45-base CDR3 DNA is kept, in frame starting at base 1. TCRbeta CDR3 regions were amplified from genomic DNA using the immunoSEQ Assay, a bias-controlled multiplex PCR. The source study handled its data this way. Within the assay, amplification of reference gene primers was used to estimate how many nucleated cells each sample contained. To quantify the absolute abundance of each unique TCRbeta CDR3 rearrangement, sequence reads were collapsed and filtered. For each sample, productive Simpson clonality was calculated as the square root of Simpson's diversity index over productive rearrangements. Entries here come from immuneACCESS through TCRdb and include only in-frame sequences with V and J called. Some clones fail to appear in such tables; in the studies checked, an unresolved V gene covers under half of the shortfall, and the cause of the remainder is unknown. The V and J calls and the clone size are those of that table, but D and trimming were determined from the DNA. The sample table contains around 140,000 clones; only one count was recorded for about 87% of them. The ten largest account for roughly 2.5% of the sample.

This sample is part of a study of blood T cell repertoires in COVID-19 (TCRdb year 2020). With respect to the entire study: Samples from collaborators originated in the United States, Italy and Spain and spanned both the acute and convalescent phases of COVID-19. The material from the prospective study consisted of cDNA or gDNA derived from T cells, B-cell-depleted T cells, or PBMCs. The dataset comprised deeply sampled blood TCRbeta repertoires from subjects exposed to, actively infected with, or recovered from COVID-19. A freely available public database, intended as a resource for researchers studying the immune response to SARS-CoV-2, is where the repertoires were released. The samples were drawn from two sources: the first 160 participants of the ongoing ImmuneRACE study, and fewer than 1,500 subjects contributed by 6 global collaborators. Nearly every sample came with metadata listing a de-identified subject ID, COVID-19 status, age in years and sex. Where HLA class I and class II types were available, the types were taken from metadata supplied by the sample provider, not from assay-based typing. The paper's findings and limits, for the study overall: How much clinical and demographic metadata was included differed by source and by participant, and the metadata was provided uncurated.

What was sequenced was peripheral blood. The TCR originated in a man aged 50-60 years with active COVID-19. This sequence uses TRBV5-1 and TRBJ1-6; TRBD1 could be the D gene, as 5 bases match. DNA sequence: TGCGCCAGCAGCTTGGCCCCCGACAGCGGGAGCCCCCTCCACTTT. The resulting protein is CASSLAPDSGSPLHF.